The table lists the clone carrying this T cell receptor beta chain with a count of one. V lost 6 bases and J lost 3, with 14 bases in between. CDR1 is LNHDA, CDR2 SQIVND, per germline (reference sequence). This CDR3 has 15 residues. Assay used: immunoSEQ multiplex PCR; TCRdb lists only in-frame clones, some missing. The sample includes over 350,000 clones, about 83% of them seen just once. This sample was included in a study of blood T cell repertoires in COVID-19. At the level of the study: Acute-phase and convalescent COVID-19 samples originated in the United States, Italy and Spain.

Cohorts were assigned according to the clinical history that participants reported. Recovery among Cohort 3 donors was established by two negative PCRs, clearance, or symptom resolution. This clonotype was sampled from a woman aged 45-59 years who had recovered from COVID-19. The sequenced material came from PBMCs or T cells enriched from blood (not recorded which). The genes are TRBV19 and TRBJ2-2; maybe TRBD2 (7 bases). CDR3: CASRLGGADTGELFF. CDR3 nucleotide sequence: TGTGCCAGTAGGCTTGGGGGGGCGGACACCGGGGAGCTGTTTTTT.